The rows below give T cell receptor beta chains drawn from one sample of a study of T-cell memory formation after mild COVID-19. TCRdb redid the calling of the 5' RACE reads with MiXCR, one entry per CDR3 protein. The sample carries almost 550,000 distinct CDR3 sequences, about a fifth recorded once. Sequencing used PBMCs or a T cell subset sorted from them (not recorded which). Receptors were obtained from an adult woman who had mild COVID-19 (a few samples of this study predate the infection). Cell type and time point are not known. CDR3s leave out the opening cysteine and the closing phenylalanine or tryptophan. D genes are given only for firm matches.

d_call: TRBD1
v_call: TRBV18
cdr3_aa: ASSLAGPDRGHNEQF

d_call: TRBD2
v_call: TRBV10-3
cdr3_aa: AISDAGVIYEQY

d_call: .
v_call: TRBV7-3
cdr3_aa: ASSSSRASSYGELF

d_call: .
v_call: TRBV7-9
cdr3_aa: ASSPQRAGTGGNEQF

d_call: .
v_call: TRBV12-3/TRBV12-4
cdr3_aa: ASSRRVSYEQY

d_call: .
v_call: TRBV12-3/TRBV12-4
cdr3_aa: ASTYTSAGSAF

d_call: TRBD1
v_call: TRBV7-3
cdr3_aa: ASSLGTGTGGPGTEAF

d_call: .
v_call: TRBV7-3
cdr3_aa: ASNSGPFTDTQY

d_call: .
v_call: TRBV6-1
cdr3_aa: ASSEVVNPGGTEAF

d_call: .
v_call: TRBV5-6
cdr3_aa: ASSLVVSEIARREQF

d_call: TRBD1
v_call: TRBV9
cdr3_aa: ASSRTGQGEKLF

d_call: TRBD1
v_call: TRBV20-1
cdr3_aa: SARRQGSEQY

d_call: .
v_call: TRBV21-1
cdr3_aa: ASSKGEAGYSNQPQH

d_call: TRBD1
v_call: TRBV5-4
cdr3_aa: ASSLIGGQVNEQF

d_call: .
v_call: TRBV4-1
cdr3_aa: ASSPGLRDYGYT

d_call: .
v_call: TRBV7-2
cdr3_aa: ASSSFGRLNEQF

d_call: .
v_call: TRBV19
cdr3_aa: ASSTTLSGGETQY

d_call: .
v_call: TRBV7-2
cdr3_aa: ASSSISREKADTQY

d_call: TRBD2
v_call: TRBV29-1
cdr3_aa: SVEESLAGSPGELF

d_call: TRBD2
v_call: TRBV9
cdr3_aa: ASSVTSGTDTQY

d_call: TRBD1
v_call: TRBV5-1
cdr3_aa: ASSLKTGSYNEQF

d_call: TRBD2
v_call: TRBV7-2
cdr3_aa: ASSLGSSGRWDEQF

d_call: TRBD2
v_call: TRBV7-9
cdr3_aa: ASSPRDYSYEQY

d_call: .
v_call: TRBV7-2
cdr3_aa: ASSLRRKNTEAF

d_call: TRBD2
v_call: TRBV7-9
cdr3_aa: ASSSGLAQSTDTQY

d_call: .
v_call: TRBV12-3/TRBV12-4
cdr3_aa: ASSLGQSKETQY

d_call: TRBD1
v_call: TRBV5-1
cdr3_aa: ASSSTSGTGKNTEAF

d_call: .
v_call: TRBV11-2
cdr3_aa: ASGGRDTQY

d_call: .
v_call: TRBV9
cdr3_aa: ASSLPSGGGNEQF

d_call: TRBD2
v_call: TRBV19
cdr3_aa: ASNTTSGETQY

d_call: TRBD2
v_call: TRBV15
cdr3_aa: ATSGLAGVNTGELF

d_call: .
v_call: TRBV27
cdr3_aa: ASSLPGPGELF

d_call: .
v_call: TRBV18
cdr3_aa: ASSPPRAGRWEQY

d_call: .
v_call: TRBV28
cdr3_aa: ATTPGIEQY

d_call: .
v_call: TRBV7-9
cdr3_aa: ASSLGDLSGIQY

d_call: TRBD2
v_call: TRBV28
cdr3_aa: ASSPPGLAAENGELF

d_call: .
v_call: TRBV5-1
cdr3_aa: ASSLTGTTNEKLF

d_call: TRBD2
v_call: TRBV12-3/TRBV12-4
cdr3_aa: ASSRSGGFNEQY

d_call: .
v_call: TRBV10-3
cdr3_aa: AISVNTANYGYT

d_call: TRBD2
v_call: TRBV5-5
cdr3_aa: ASSESPGGWYEQY

d_call: TRBD1
v_call: TRBV12-3/TRBV12-4
cdr3_aa: ASESIKGRQGNTEAF

d_call: .
v_call: TRBV7-9
cdr3_aa: ASSSPLQLVGYT

d_call: TRBD2
v_call: TRBV23-1
cdr3_aa: ASSRLAGARGNEQF

d_call: .
v_call: TRBV29-1
cdr3_aa: SVLSASSYEQY

d_call: .
v_call: TRBV24-1
cdr3_aa: ATSEGPGPQH

d_call: .
v_call: TRBV7-3
cdr3_aa: ASSLTARETQY

d_call: .
v_call: TRBV6-5
cdr3_aa: ASRGPENAKPEAF

d_call: .
v_call: TRBV19
cdr3_aa: ASTYRVNTEAF

d_call: TRBD2
v_call: TRBV2
cdr3_aa: ASSEAGLAPNTGELF

d_call: TRBD2
v_call: TRBV3-1
cdr3_aa: ASSRGTSGNTGEQY

d_call: TRBD1
v_call: TRBV12-3/TRBV12-4
cdr3_aa: ASSPGDRAILYYGYT

d_call: .
v_call: TRBV6-5
cdr3_aa: ASRLTGANNEQF

d_call: .
v_call: TRBV2
cdr3_aa: ASCNGYTQY

d_call: TRBD1
v_call: TRBV29-1
cdr3_aa: SVGGTGADTDTQY

d_call: .
v_call: TRBV10-3
cdr3_aa: AISVQGQGNYEQY